A single sample gave rise to the 28 T cell receptor beta chains below, sequenced in a study of T cells after yellow fever vaccination. TCRdb reanalysed the 5' RACE reads using MiXCR and keeps one entry per CDR3 protein. The data contain about 230,000 distinct CDR3 sequences, 6.7% of them singletons. Specimen: CD4+ T cells sorted from PBMCs, collected on the day of the yellow fever booster vaccination. These receptors all come from a man between 25 and 39 years old who received the YFV17D yellow fever vaccine.

This clonotype was counted once. This rearrangement joins TRBV20-1 to TRBJ2-4; 9 nucleotides agree with TRBD1. The CDR3 has 14 residues. CDR1 is DFQATT and CDR2 is SNEGSKA in the germline V gene (reference sequence). V gave up 5 bases and J gave up 5 bases; unmatched junction bases: 7. The CDR3: CSAGGGTGQNIQYF. The CDR3 region has the DNA TGCAGTGCTGGAGGGGGGACAGGGCAAAACATTCAGTACTTC.

This clonotype was observed many times. Its ends do not fully match the called genes, so a read error is possible. The V call is TRBV18, the J call TRBJ1-5; 8 nucleotides line up with TRBD1. Germline values: CDR1 KGHSH, CDR2 LQKENI. CDR3 size: 13 residues. CDR3 nucleotides: TGTGCCAGTTCACAGGGGGTCAATCAGCCCCAGCATTTT. Its translation is CASSQGVNQPQHF.

This clonotype has at least ten counts. Compared with germline, one end of the junction differs, possibly owing to a read error. The chain combines TRBV12-3 or TRBV12-4 with TRBJ2-5; D not resolved. The CDR3 has 13 residues. CDR3 in DNA: TGTGCCAGCAGTTTCCAGACACAAGGGACCCAGTACTTC. Its protein is CASSFQTQGTQYF.

This clonotype was counted at least ten times. The chain links TRBV11-2 to TRBJ2-7, with 7 bases lining up with TRBD1. The ends lost 1 base at V and 6 bases at J; junction bases unmatched: 6. Germline lookup yields CDR1 SGHAT and CDR2 FQNNGV. This CDR3 spans 14 amino acids. The CDR3 here is CASSLVKGQSEQYF. CDR3 DNA: TGTGCCAGCAGCTTAGTTAAGGGACAGTCCGAGCAGTACTTC.

There are many counts of this clonotype. The rearrangement joins TRBV7-2 to TRBJ2-6; the D is unclear. Germline V gives CDR1 SGHTA, CDR2 FQGNSA. V was pared by 1 base and J by 0 bases, with 1 base between. The CDR3 spans 14 residues. The CDR3 here is CASSLDSGANVLTF. DNA of the CDR3: TGTGCCAGCAGCTTAGACTCTGGGGCCAACGTCCTGACTTTC.

The sample holds a few counts of this clonotype. The chain has TRBV7-8 and TRBJ1-1, with TRBD1 identical over 9 bases. The CDR3 is made up of 16 amino acids. V gave up 1 base and J gave up 9 bases; unmatched junction bases: 12. From germline, CDR1 is SGHVS and CDR2 FQNEAQ. CDR3 sequence (DNA): TGTGCCAGCAGCTTAGGTGGGATGAGAACAGGGGGCAAAGCTTTCTTT. Translating it yields CASSLGGMRTGGKAFF.

This clonotype was detected a few times. CDR3 DNA: TGTGCCAGCAGTCTCCAGGGGGGAATGAACACTGAAGCTTTCTTT. Its protein is CASSLQGGMNTEAFF. V gene TRBV6-1 combines with J gene TRBJ1-1, with 7 bases that match TRBD1. The CDR3 is made up of 15 amino acids. CDR1 MNHNS and CDR2 SASEGT come from the germline V gene. V was clipped by 5 bases and J by 0 bases; unmatched bases: 6.

This clonotype was seen more than once but under ten times. The genes are TRBV7-2 and TRBJ2-7, with D unresolved. CDR3 size: 14 residues. Trimming shortened V by 1 base and J by 1 base, and 8 bases separated the two germline ends. Germline CDR1 is SGHTA and CDR2 is FQGNSA. The CDR3 protein is CASSLGLGSYEQYF. The CDR3 nucleotides are TGTGCCAGCAGCTTAGGGTTAGGTTCCTACGAGCAGTACTTC.

The table lists this clonotype with many counts. The J gene is TRBJ2-7, the V gene TRBV6-2 or TRBV6-3; weak D call: TRBD2 (5 bases). Germline assignment: CDR1 MNHEY and CDR2 SVGEGT. The CDR3 has 15 amino acids. The germline V and J ends were trimmed by 10 bases and 5 bases, with 24 bases remaining between them. The chain's CDR3 is CATVSGSGRINEQYF. For the CDR3, the DNA is TGTGCCACTGTAAGTGGGTCGGGGAGAATCAACGAGCAGTACTTC.

This clonotype was counted a few times. V usage is TRBV24-1 and J usage is TRBJ2-7, with TRBD1 as a possible D gene (6 bases). The CDR3 has 18 residues. CDR1 is KGHDR, CDR2 SFDVKD, per germline. V was cut by 0 bases and J by 1 base, with 18 bases left in between. The CDR3, as DNA: TGTGCCACCAGTGATTTGCGATTCCATCCAGGGGAGTCCTACGAGCAGTACTTC. Amino acids: CATSDLRFHPGESYEQYF.

This rearrangement joins TRBV19 to TRBJ2-3; TRBD2 agrees at 9 bases. Unmatched junction bases numbered 10, after V lost 4 bases and J lost 2 bases. The CDR3 runs to 17 residues. In germline, CDR1 is LNHDA, CDR2 SQIVND (reference sequence). The CDR3 bases are TGTGCCAGTAGTAGGGACGCTAGCGGGATTTTCACAGATACGCAGTATTTT. This gives the protein CASSRDASGIFTDTQYF.

This sequence joins TRBV11-3 and TRBJ2-1, with 8 bases matching TRBD2. This CDR3 comprises 15 residues. The germline CDR1 and CDR2 sequences are SGHNT and YENEEA. With 1 base clipped from V and 8 bases from J, the junction kept 7 bases outside the gene matches. The CDR3 DNA reads as TGTGCCAGCAGCTTAGCGAGCGGGAGTCGCGATGAGCAGTTCTTC. Its protein is CASSLASGSRDEQFF. Supplemented by reference TRBV11-3 and TRBJ2-1, the full variable domain reads EAGVVQSPRYKIIEKKQPVAFWCNPISGHNTLYWYLQNLGQGPELLIRYENEEAVDDSQLPKDRFSAERLKGVDSTLKIQPAELGDSAVYLCASSLASGSRDEQFFGPGTRLTVL.

As concerns this clonotype: A much larger clone lies one base from this, so it may be a read error. The rearrangement joins TRBV6-4 to TRBJ2-1, with a tentative D call TRBD2 (6 bases). The germline gives CDR1 MRHNA, CDR2 SNTAGT. CDR3 length: 14 residues. V lost 4 bases and J 8 bases, leaving 15 bases between the germline ends. The CDR3 here is CASSAVSGKDEQFF. The DNA for the CDR3 is TGTGCCAGCAGTGCGGTTAGCGGAAAGGATGAGCAGTTCTTC.

The rearrangement uses TRBV2 and TRBJ2-5; D is possibly TRBD2 (5 bases). Deletions cut 1 base from V and 3 bases from J, with 12 bases between. Germline assignment: CDR1 SNHLY and CDR2 FYNNEI. The CDR3 is 15 amino acids. This CDR3 is CASSEGGFWKETQYF. The CDR3 DNA reads TGTGCCAGCAGTGAAGGAGGGTTTTGGAAAGAGACCCAGTACTTC.

The V gene is TRBV9, the J gene TRBJ2-3; 7 positions agree with TRBD2. The CDR3 has 14 residues. V lost 2 bases to trimming and J lost 9 bases; unmatched junction nucleotides: 9. Germline CDR1 SGDLS, CDR2 YYNGEE. The DNA for the CDR3 is TGTGCCAGCAGCGTGCATGGGGCGGGAGAGACGCAGTATTTT. Residues: CASSVHGAGETQYF.

This clonotype was detected many times. The chain employs TRBV12-3 or TRBV12-4 and TRBJ2-3; D uncertain. This CDR3 region has 15 residues. Trimming removed 3 bases from V and 7 bases from J, with 17 bases in between. The CDR3 coding sequence is TGTGCCAGCAGTTTTGACGCCTCCCCCAGGAATACGCAGTATTTT. Protein: CASSFDASPRNTQYF.

This clonotype showed up many times. The chain's CDR3 is CSAPFGGGTYEQYF. The CDR3 bases are TGCAGTGCTCCCTTCGGGGGAGGAACCTACGAGCAGTACTTC. This chain links TRBV20-1 with TRBJ2-7; D is perhaps TRBD2 (6 bases). Trimming took off 5 bases at V and 2 bases at J, with 16 bases between the two ends. The CDR3 has 14 amino acids. Germline V gene sequence: CDR1 DFQATT, CDR2 SNEGSKA (reference sequence).

The chain is built from TRBV5-8 and TRBJ2-5; 12 nucleotides agree with TRBD2. This CDR3 is 15 amino acids long. V lost 3 bases, J lost 5 bases, and 5 bases stayed unmatched. The germline V gene has CDR1 SGHTS and CDR2 YDEGEE. CDR3 loop: CASSYRLAGVETQYF. The CDR3 DNA reads TGTGCCAGCAGCTACCGACTAGCGGGAGTGGAGACCCAGTACTTC.

This clonotype was seen only a few times. The chain couples TRBV5-1 to TRBJ1-6; D remains ambiguous. The CDR3 contains 14 residues. Deletions cut 5 bases from V and 10 bases from J, with 16 bases between. Germline CDR1 is SGHRS and CDR2 is YFSETQ. In nucleotides, the CDR3 is TGCGCCAGCAGGCCTACGGACCCCGGCTCACCCCTCCACTTT. Translating gives CASRPTDPGSPLHF.

Only a few counts were recorded for this clonotype. The chain is built from TRBV19 and TRBJ2-3; weak D call: TRBD2 (6 bases). The CDR3 covers 14 residues. The germline CDR1 and CDR2 sequences are LNHDA and SQIVND (reference sequence). Trimming removed 1 base at V and 2 bases at J, with 7 bases between. This CDR3 is CASSIAGATDTQYF. CDR3 DNA sequence: TGTGCCAGTAGTATAGCGGGAGCCACAGATACGCAGTATTTT.

This clonotype was counted only a few times. The chain combines TRBV2 with TRBJ2-5; D call uncertain. V lost 4 bases, J lost 3 bases, and 9 bases lay in between. Germline values: CDR1 SNHLY, CDR2 FYNNEI. The CDR3 consists of 13 residues. For the CDR3, the DNA is TGTGCCAGCAGTGTGATGTTGGAAGAGACCCAGTACTTC. Its protein product is CASSVMLEETQYF.

The chain joins TRBV5-1 to TRBJ2-1, with 9 bases that match TRBD2. V was pared by 4 bases and J by 7 bases, with 6 bases of the junction left unmatched. Germline lookup yields CDR1 SGHRS and CDR2 YFSETQ. The CDR3 runs to 14 residues. The CDR3 here is CASSPIAGANEQFF. The CDR3 coding sequence is TGCGCCAGCAGCCCCATAGCGGGAGCGAATGAGCAGTTCTTC. The full variable domain, rest sourced from reference TRBV5-1 and TRBJ2-1, is KAGVTQTPRYLIKTRGQQVTLSCSPISGHRSVSWYQQTPGQGLQFLFEYFSETQRNKGNFPGRFSGRQFSNSRSEMNVSTLELGDSALYLCASSPIAGANEQFFGPGTRLTVL.

Ten or more counts support this clonotype. CDR3: CASSLGRPSTDTQYF. Here the CDR3 DNA reads TGTGCCAGCAGCTTAGGGCGGCCCAGCACAGATACGCAGTATTTT. V and J are TRBV7-9 and TRBJ2-3; D unresolved. Trimming took 1 base from V and 0 from J, leaving 8 bases between them. The germline V gene encodes CDR1 SEHNR and CDR2 FQNEAQ (reference sequence). The CDR3 has 15 amino acids.

This chain joins TRBV5-7 and TRBJ1-4; D not resolved. Being an ORF, TRBV5-7 has a function that is uncertain. V was shortened by 4 bases and J by 8 bases, with 15 bases between the two germline ends. The CDR3 totals 14 residues. The CDR3 reads CASSPDSSDEKLFF. In nucleotides, the CDR3 is TGTGCCAGCAGCCCCGATTCCTCAGACGAAAAACTGTTTTTT.

The V gene is TRBV5-4, the J gene TRBJ2-7; TRBD2 matches at 10 bases. With 4 bases clipped from V and 2 bases from J, the junction kept 9 bases outside the gene matches. Germline assignment: CDR1 SGHNT and CDR2 YYREEE (reference sequence). The CDR3 length is 16 residues. CDR3 amino acids: CASSLSRTSGTYEQYF. The CDR3 DNA is TGTGCCAGCAGCCTATCAAGGACTAGCGGCACCTACGAGCAGTACTTC.

The rearrangement links TRBV7-8 to TRBJ2-5; D tentatively reads TRBD1 or TRBD2 (5 bases each). Trimming took off 7 bases at V and 3 bases at J, with 15 bases between the two ends. CDR3 length equals 14 residues. Germline loops: CDR1 SGHVS, CDR2 FQNEAQ. This CDR3 is CASTFRGVEETQYF. The DNA for the CDR3 is TGTGCCAGCACCTTCCGGGGCGTGGAAGAGACCCAGTACTTC. The whole variable domain, remainder taken from reference TRBV7-8 and TRBJ2-5, is GAGVSQSPRYKVAKRGQDVALRCDPISGHVSLFWYQQALGQGPEFLTYFQNEAQLDKSGLPSDRFFAERPEGSVSTLKIQRTQQEDSAVYLCASTFRGVEETQYFGPGTRLLVL.

This clonotype showed up just a few times. The rearrangement links TRBV27 to TRBJ2-7; unclear D gene. Germline V CDR1 and CDR2: MNHEY, SMNVEV (reference sequence). The germline V and J ends were trimmed by 5 bases and 3 bases, with 14 bases remaining between them. The CDR3 is 14 amino acids. The CDR3 region is CASSGRIAFYEQYF. The DNA of the CDR3 is TGTGCCAGCAGTGGCCGGATTGCTTTCTACGAGCAGTACTTC.

This clonotype was recorded a few times. The V gene is TRBV4-2, the J gene TRBJ2-1; D not resolved. The germline CDR1 and CDR2 sequences are LGHNA and YNFKEQ. The CDR3 is 15 amino acids. Trimming took off 7 bases at V and 9 bases at J, with 22 bases between the two ends. The CDR3 here is CASIPAGAAAGEQFF. The CDR3 DNA reads TGTGCCAGCATTCCAGCAGGAGCAGCCGCCGGTGAGCAGTTCTTC.